This passage covers 14 T cell receptor beta chains from one sample sequenced in a study of cytomegalovirus exposure and HLA in healthy donors. TCRdb's copy holds only in-frame clones and misses some; the assay was immunoSEQ multiplex PCR. The repertoire includes 150,000 to 250,000 clones, around 84% of them detected once, and around 15% sits in the top ten. The sample was PBMCs. The origin of the receptors is a young woman in good health and CMV-seropositive.

V usage is TRBV6-6 and J usage is TRBJ2-2, with 10 bases aligning to TRBD1. The V gene's germline CDR1 is MNHNY and CDR2 SVGAGI (reference sequence). V dropped 7 bases and J dropped 4; count of bases not matched to a gene: 6. This CDR3 has 15 residues. This CDR3 reads CASIGTGVITGELFF. The CDR3 coding sequence is TGTGCCAGCATAGGGACAGGGGTAATCACCGGGGAGCTGTTTTTT.

The gene calls are TRBV28 and TRBJ1-4; D gene uncertain. The CDR3 is 14 amino acids. V was pared by 8 bases and J by 0 bases, with 10 bases between. Germline CDR1 and CDR2: MDHEN and SYDVKM. CDR3 loop: CASATGTTNEKLFF. CDR3 sequence (DNA): TGTGCCAGCGCCACCGGGACAACTAATGAAAAACTGTTTTTT.

This chain connects TRBV2 to TRBJ2-7; D is possibly TRBD1 (6 bases). Trimming removed 0 bases at V and 4 bases at J, with 13 bases between. Germline values: CDR1 SNHLY, CDR2 FYNNEI. There are 15 residues in the CDR3. The CDR3 is CASSEAPQGWYEQYF. The CDR3 DNA reads TGTGCCAGCAGTGAAGCGCCTCAGGGGTGGTACGAGCAGTACTTC.

V is TRBV6-1 and J is TRBJ2-7, with 8 bases fitting TRBD2. Per the germline V gene, CDR1 is MNHNS and CDR2 is SASEGT. Trimming removed 3 bases from V and 6 bases from J; junction bases left unmatched: 7. The CDR3 totals 14 residues. The CDR3 DNA reads TGTGCCAGCAGTGAGCAAGCGGGAGTTGTCGAGCAGTACTTC. Translation gives CASSEQAGVVEQYF.

This sequence joins TRBV15 and TRBJ2-3; TRBD1 might be the D (5 bases). Germline loops: CDR1 LNHNV, CDR2 YYDKDF (reference sequence). The V end lost 3 bases, the J end lost 3 bases, and 10 bases lay between the germline ends. The CDR3 length is 14 residues. This CDR3 is CATSSIQVTDTQYF. The CDR3 DNA follows: TGTGCCACCAGCAGTATACAGGTGACAGATACGCAGTATTTT.

The genes are TRBV6-5 and TRBJ2-7; 7 bases are shared with TRBD2. The ends lost 2 bases at V and 3 bases at J; junction bases unmatched: 7. The CDR3 spans 15 residues. Germline CDR1 and CDR2: MNHEY and SVGAGI. CDR3 DNA sequence: TGTGCCAGCAGTTACGCGAGTAGCGGGCTCTACGAGCAGTACTTC. Amino acid sequence: CASSYASSGLYEQYF.

The chain uses TRBV2 and TRBJ1-1, with 9 positions matching TRBD1. Per the germline V gene, CDR1 is SNHLY and CDR2 is FYNNEI. This CDR3 has 14 residues. V shed 6 bases and J 0 bases; nucleotides not matched to a gene: 2. CDR3 sequence: CASRGTGMNTEAFF. The CDR3 DNA reads TGTGCCAGCAGGGGGACAGGGATGAACACTGAAGCTTTCTTT.

V gene TRBV27 combines with J gene TRBJ1-1; tentatively, D is TRBD1 (5 bases). The CDR3 length is 16 residues. Germline V gene data show CDR1 as MNHEY and CDR2 as SMNVEV (reference sequence). Trimming left V 4 bases short and J 0 bases short, with 15 bases between. This CDR3 reads CASSSPRGGMNTEAFF. The CDR3 nucleotides are TGTGCCAGCAGTTCTCCCCGGGGGGGGATGAACACTGAAGCTTTCTTT.

DNA for the CDR3: TGTGCCAGCAGCGTAGGGAGTTCCGGGGAGCTGTTTTTT. It specifies CASSVGSSGELFF. The chain links TRBV9 to TRBJ2-2; D is undetermined. The V end was cut by 0 bases, the J end by 6 bases, with 6 bases between. In germline, CDR1 is SGDLS, CDR2 YYNGEE. The CDR3 sequence is 13 residues long.

The genes are TRBV5-1 and TRBJ2-3; weak D call: TRBD1 (5 bases). V was trimmed by 0 bases and J by 4 bases, leaving 18 bases between them. Germline loops: CDR1 SGHRS, CDR2 YFSETQ. The CDR3 is 17 amino acids. The CDR3 nucleotides are TGCGCCAGCAGCTTGGGAGGCAGGGTAGGAATGTCAGATACGCAGTATTTT. As protein: CASSLGGRVGMSDTQYF.

The chain has TRBV19 and TRBJ2-2; 8 nucleotides match TRBD2. This CDR3 has 16 residues. Trimming removed 0 bases from V and 4 bases from J; junction bases left unmatched: 4. Germline CDR1 is LNHDA and CDR2 is SQIVND (reference sequence). The CDR3 sequence is CASSIEAGGRTGELFF. The CDR3 DNA sequence: TGTGCCAGTAGTATAGAGGCGGGAGGTCGCACCGGGGAGCTGTTTTTT.

The sample holds a few counts of this clone. This chain uses TRBV19 with TRBJ1-2; D perhaps matches TRBD1 (6 bases). The CDR3 covers 15 residues. Germline V gene lookup returns CDR1 LNHDA and CDR2 SQIVND (reference sequence). The V gene lost 4 bases and the J gene lost 4 bases, with 16 bases spanning the gap. DNA for the CDR3: TGTGCCAGTAGTACTTACGACAGGTTTACCTATGGCTACACCTTC. Its protein product is CASSTYDRFTYGYTF.

The CDR3 nucleotides are TGTGCCAGCAGTCCGTGGGATGAGGGTTACGAGCAGTACTTC. It translates to CASSPWDEGYEQYF. This sequence joins TRBV7-2 and TRBJ2-7; TRBD2 might be the D (5 bases). Germline V gives CDR1 SGHTA, CDR2 FQGNSA. The V end was cut by 6 bases, the J end by 4 bases, with 16 bases between. The CDR3 loop spans 14 amino acids.

The genes are TRBV30 and TRBJ1-4; no clear D gene. V was clipped by 2 bases and J by 4 bases, with 11 bases between them. In germline, CDR1 is GTSNPN, CDR2 SVGIG (reference sequence). CDR3 length: 14 residues. The CDR3 nucleotides are TGTGCCTGGAGTTTTGGAGGCGGTAATGAAAAACTGTTTTTT. Its protein product is CAWSFGGGNEKLFF.